This T cell receptor beta chain was obtained from a study of STAT5B mutations in CD4+ large granular lymphocyte leukemia. Findings and limits, study-wide: TRBV06-family usage was enriched in top patient clones (8/27) versus controls (2/35). Without HLA matching, higher CD4+ than CD8+ T-LGLL clonality could reflect small sample size.

Per the original methods: Lowest detectable productive clonotype frequency was 2.59 x 10-5. TCRdb keeps only in-frame clones here, not all; method: immunoSEQ multiplex PCR. Clonal size and the V and J genes are those of that table, whereas D and trimming came from the DNA. The repertoire consists of around 34,000 clones, with approximately 85% occurring once and the leading ten covering roughly 1.3%. In the case of this clone: Its antigen remains unknown.

The germline V and J ends were trimmed by 1 base and 5 bases, with 14 bases remaining between them. From germline, CDR1 is KGHSH and CDR2 LQKENI. This CDR3 has 16 residues. Healthy controls were blood donor buffy coats. The sequencing sample was made of CD4+ T cells from blood buffy coats. V and J are TRBV18 and TRBJ2-2; D is unresolved. This receptor was identified in a human donor in good health. The CDR3 DNA sequence: TGTGCCAGCTCACCACTGGCACCTGGAGAAACCGGGGAGCTGTTTTTT. Translating gives CASSPLAPGETGELFF.